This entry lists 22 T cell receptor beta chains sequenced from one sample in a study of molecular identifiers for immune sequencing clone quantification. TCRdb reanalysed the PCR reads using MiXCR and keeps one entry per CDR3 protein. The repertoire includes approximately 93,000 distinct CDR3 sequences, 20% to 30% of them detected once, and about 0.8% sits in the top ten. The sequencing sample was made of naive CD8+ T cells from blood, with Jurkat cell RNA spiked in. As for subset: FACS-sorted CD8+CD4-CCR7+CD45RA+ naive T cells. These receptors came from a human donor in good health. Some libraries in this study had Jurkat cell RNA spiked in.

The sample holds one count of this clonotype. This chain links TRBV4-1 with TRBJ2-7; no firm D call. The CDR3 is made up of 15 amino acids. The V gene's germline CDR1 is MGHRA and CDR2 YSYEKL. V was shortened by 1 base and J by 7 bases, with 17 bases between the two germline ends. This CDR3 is CASSQAPDDRREQYF. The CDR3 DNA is TGCGCCAGCAGCCAAGCTCCGGACGACCGTCGGGAGCAGTACTTC.

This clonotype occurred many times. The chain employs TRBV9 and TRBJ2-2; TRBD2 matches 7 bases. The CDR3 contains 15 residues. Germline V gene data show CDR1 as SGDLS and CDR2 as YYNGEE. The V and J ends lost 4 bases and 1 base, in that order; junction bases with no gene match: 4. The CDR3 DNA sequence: TGTGCCAGCAGCACCCTAGCGGAGAACACCGGGGAGCTGTTTTTT. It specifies CASSTLAENTGELFF.

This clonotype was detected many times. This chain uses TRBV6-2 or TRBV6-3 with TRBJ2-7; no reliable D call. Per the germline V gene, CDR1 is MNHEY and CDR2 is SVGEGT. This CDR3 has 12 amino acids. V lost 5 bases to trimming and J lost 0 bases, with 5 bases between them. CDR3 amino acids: CASSAYSYEQYF. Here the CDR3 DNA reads TGTGCCAGCAGTGCCTACTCCTACGAGCAGTACTTC.

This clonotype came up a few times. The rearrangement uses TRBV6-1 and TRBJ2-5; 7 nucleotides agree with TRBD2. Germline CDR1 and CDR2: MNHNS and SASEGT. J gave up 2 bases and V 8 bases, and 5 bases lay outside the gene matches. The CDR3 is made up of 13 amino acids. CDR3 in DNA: TGTGCCAGCCGCAATAGCGGGCAAGAGACCCAGTACTTC. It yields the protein CASRNSGQETQYF.

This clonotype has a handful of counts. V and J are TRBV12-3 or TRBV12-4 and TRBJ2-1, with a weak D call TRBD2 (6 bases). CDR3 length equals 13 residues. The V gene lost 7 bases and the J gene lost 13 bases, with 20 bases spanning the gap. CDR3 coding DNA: TGTGCCAGCACCTATAGCGGCCCGGAGTTCCAGTTCTTC. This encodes CASTYSGPEFQFF.

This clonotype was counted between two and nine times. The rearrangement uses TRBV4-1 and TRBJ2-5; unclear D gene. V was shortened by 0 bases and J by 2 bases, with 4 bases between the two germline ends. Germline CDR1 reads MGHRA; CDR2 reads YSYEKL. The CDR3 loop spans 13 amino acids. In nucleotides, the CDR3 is TGCGCCAGCAGCCAAGAGGGGCAAGAGACCCAGTACTTC. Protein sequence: CASSQEGQETQYF.

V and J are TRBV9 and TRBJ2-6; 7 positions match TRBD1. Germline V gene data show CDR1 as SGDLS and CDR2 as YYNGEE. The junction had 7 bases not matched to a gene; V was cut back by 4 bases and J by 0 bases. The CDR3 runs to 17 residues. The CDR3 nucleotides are TGTGCCAGCAGCCCAGACGGGACAGACTCTGGGGCCAACGTCCTGACTTTC. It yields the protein CASSPDGTDSGANVLTF. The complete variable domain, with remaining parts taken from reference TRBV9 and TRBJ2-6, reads DSGVTQTPKHLITATGQRVTLRCSPRSGDLSVYWYQQSLDQGLQFLIQYYNGEERAKGNILERFSAQQFPDLHSELNLSSLELGDSALYFCASSPDGTDSGANVLTFGAGSRLTVL.

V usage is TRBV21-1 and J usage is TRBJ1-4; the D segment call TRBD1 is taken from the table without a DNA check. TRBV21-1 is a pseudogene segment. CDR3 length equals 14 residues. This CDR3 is CASSRTGNPKKLFF. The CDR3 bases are TGTGCCAGCAGCAGGACAGGGAATCCGAAAAAACTGTTTTTT.

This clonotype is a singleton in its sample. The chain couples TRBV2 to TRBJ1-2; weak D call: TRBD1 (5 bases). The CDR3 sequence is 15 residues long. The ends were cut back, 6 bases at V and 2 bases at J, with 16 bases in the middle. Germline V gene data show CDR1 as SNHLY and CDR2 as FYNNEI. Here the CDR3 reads CASSTLGTVNYGYTF. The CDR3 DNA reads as TGTGCCAGCAGCACTTTAGGGACCGTGAACTATGGCTACACCTTC.

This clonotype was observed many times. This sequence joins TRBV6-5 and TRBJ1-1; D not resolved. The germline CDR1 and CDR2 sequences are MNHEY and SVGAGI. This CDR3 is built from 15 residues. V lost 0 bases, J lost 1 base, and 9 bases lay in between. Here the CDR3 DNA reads TGTGCCAGCAGTTACTCGGAGGGTTCGAACACTGAAGCTTTCTTT. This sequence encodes CASSYSEGSNTEAFF.

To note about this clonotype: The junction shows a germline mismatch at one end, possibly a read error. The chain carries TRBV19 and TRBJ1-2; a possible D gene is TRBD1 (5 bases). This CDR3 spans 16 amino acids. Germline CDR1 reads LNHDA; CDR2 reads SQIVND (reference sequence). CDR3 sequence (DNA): TGTGCCATTAGTTCCTTAATTACCGGGACGCACTATGGCTACACCTTC. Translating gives CAISSLITGTHYGYTF.

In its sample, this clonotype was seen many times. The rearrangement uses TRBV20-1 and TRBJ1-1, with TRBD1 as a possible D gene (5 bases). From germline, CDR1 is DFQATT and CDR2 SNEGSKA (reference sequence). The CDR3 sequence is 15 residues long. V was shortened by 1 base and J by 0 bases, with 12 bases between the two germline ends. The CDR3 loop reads CSARGGRLMNTEAFF. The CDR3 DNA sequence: TGCAGTGCTAGAGGGGGCCGTCTAATGAACACTGAAGCTTTCTTT.

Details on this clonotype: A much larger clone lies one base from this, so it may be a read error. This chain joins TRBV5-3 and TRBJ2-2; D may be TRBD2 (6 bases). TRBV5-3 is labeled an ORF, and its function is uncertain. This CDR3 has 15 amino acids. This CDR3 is CASSFTSWNSGELFF. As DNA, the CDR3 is TGTGCCAGCAGCTTTACTAGCTGGAACTCCGGGGAGCTGTTTTTT.

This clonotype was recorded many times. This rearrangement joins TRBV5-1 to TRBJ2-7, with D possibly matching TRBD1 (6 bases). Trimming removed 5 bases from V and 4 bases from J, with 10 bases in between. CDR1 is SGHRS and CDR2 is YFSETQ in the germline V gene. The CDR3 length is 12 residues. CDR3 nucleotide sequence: TGCGCCAGCAGTAAAACAGGGTACGAGCAGTACTTC. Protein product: CASSKTGYEQYF.

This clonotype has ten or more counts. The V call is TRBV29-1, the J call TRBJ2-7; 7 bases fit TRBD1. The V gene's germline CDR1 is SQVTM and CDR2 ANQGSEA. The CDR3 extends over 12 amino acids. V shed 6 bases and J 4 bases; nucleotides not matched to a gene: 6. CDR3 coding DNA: TGCAGCGTAGAACAGGGGTATTACGAGCAGTACTTC. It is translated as CSVEQGYYEQYF.

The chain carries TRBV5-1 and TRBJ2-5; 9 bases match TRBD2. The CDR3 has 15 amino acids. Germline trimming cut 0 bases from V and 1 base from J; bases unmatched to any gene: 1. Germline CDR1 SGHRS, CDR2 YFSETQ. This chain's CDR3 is CASSLVAGVQETQYF. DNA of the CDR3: TGCGCCAGCAGCTTGGTAGCGGGAGTCCAAGAGACCCAGTACTTC.

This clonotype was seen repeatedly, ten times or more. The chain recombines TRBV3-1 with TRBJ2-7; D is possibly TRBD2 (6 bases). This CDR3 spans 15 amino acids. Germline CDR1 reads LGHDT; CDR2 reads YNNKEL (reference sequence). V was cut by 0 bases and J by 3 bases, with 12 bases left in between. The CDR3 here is CASSQDGDSYYEQYF. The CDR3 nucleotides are TGTGCCAGCAGCCAAGATGGGGACTCCTACTACGAGCAGTACTTC.

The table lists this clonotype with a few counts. The DNA of the CDR3 is TGCAGTGCTAGAATCGACAGGGTGAGAGACACCGGGGAGCTGTTTTTT. This gives the protein CSARIDRVRDTGELFF. The gene calls are TRBV20-1 and TRBJ2-2; 7 bases align to TRBD1. V was clipped by 2 bases and J by 3 bases; unmatched bases: 9. CDR1 is DFQATT and CDR2 is SNEGSKA in the germline V gene (reference sequence). This CDR3 contains 16 residues.

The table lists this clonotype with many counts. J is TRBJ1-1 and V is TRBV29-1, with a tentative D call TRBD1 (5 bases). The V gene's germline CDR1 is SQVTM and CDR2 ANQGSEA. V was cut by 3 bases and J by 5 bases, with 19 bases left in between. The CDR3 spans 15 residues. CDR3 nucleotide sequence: TGCAGCGTTGAGGTCCAGGGTCACCGGGTGACTGAAGCTTTCTTT. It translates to CSVEVQGHRVTEAFF.

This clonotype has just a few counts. In nucleotides, the CDR3 is TGTGCCAGCAGCTGGGGGGTTCGTGAGACAGATACGCAGTATTTT. As protein: CASSWGVRETDTQYF. J is TRBJ2-3 and V is TRBV11-2; maybe TRBD2 (6 bases). Trimming removed 4 bases from V and 3 bases from J, with 14 bases in between. The CDR3 extends over 15 amino acids. Germline assignment: CDR1 SGHAT and CDR2 FQNNGV.

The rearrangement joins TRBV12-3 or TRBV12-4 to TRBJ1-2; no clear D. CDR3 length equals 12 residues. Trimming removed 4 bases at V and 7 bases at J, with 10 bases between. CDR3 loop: CASSWAVSGYTF. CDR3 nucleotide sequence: TGTGCCAGCAGTTGGGCAGTCTCTGGCTACACCTTC.

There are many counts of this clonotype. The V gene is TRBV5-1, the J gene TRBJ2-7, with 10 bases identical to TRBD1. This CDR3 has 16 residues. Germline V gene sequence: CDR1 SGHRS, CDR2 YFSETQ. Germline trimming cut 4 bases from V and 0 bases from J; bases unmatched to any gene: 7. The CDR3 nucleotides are TGCGCCAGCAGCCCGGGACAGGGGATTAGCTCCTACGAGCAGTACTTC. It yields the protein CASSPGQGISSYEQYF.